This T cell receptor (beta chain) was recovered during a study of blood T cell repertoires in COVID-19. Sequencing used immunoSEQ multiplex PCR; TCRdb keeps in-frame clones, though not all of them. Among approximately 440,000 clones listed, 80% to 95% were seen once. Per germline, CDR1 SGHRS and CDR2 YFSETQ. CDR3 length equals 14 residues. V dropped 3 bases and J dropped 8; count of bases not matched to a gene: 4. The sequence derives from a man aged 18-30 years who had recovered from COVID-19. The chain employs TRBV5-1 and TRBJ1-5, with 11 bases matching TRBD1. The sequenced sample was PBMCs or T cells enriched from blood (not recorded which). CDR3 sequence reads: CASSSTGQGEPQHF. In DNA form, the CDR3 reads TGCGCCAGCAGCTCCACGGGACAGGGGGAGCCCCAGCATTTT.